The 15 T cell receptor beta chains presented below share a single source sample, sequenced in a study of blood T cell repertoires in COVID-19. TCRdb's table, derived via immunoSEQ multiplex PCR, lists solely in-frame clones and lacks some. The sample carries about 170,000 clones, 84% recorded once. Sequencing input: peripheral blood. Receptor source: a young man with active or convalescent COVID-19.

This clone was observed a few times. The chain links TRBV4-3 to TRBJ2-1; 10 bases align to TRBD2. This CDR3 has 16 amino acids. In germline, CDR1 is LGHNA, CDR2 YSLEER. V trimming: 0 bases; J trimming: 8 bases; junction bases outside the gene matches: 7. DNA for the CDR3: TGCGCCAGCAGCCAAGATGGGCTAGCGGGAGTCGATGAGCAGTTCTTC. Amino acid sequence: CASSQDGLAGVDEQFF.

V is TRBV5-1 and J is TRBJ1-1; D not certain. V was clipped by 7 bases and J by 5 bases, with 12 bases between them. The germline V gene encodes CDR1 SGHRS and CDR2 YFSETQ. This CDR3 is 12 amino acids long. As DNA, the CDR3 is TGCGCCAGCGCCGGGGAGTATACTGAAGCTTTCTTT. This codes for CASAGEYTEAFF. Using reference TRBV5-1 and TRBJ1-1 for the parts outside the CDR3, the full variable domain is KAGVTQTPRYLIKTRGQQVTLSCSPISGHRSVSWYQQTPGQGLQFLFEYFSETQRNKGNFPGRFSGRQFSNSRSEMNVSTLELGDSALYLCASAGEYTEAFFGQGTRLTVV.

The gene calls are TRBV12-5 and TRBJ2-4, with TRBD2 matching over 8 bases. V lost 2 bases and J lost 0; bases outside the gene matches: 0. The CDR3 is made up of 15 amino acids. The V gene's germline CDR1 is LGHNT and CDR2 FRNRAP. As DNA, the CDR3 is TGTGCTAGTGGTTTGACTAGCGGAGCCAAAAACATTCAGTACTTC. This gives the protein CASGLTSGAKNIQYF.

In this sample, this clone turned up once. V is TRBV18 and J is TRBJ1-5; D gene ambiguous. The CDR3 runs 15 residues. Deletions cut 3 bases from V and 0 bases from J, with 9 bases between. Germline CDR1 is KGHSH and CDR2 is LQKENI. In nucleotides, the CDR3 is TGTGCCAGCTCACCGCGGGATAGTAGCAATCAGCCCCAGCATTTT. Translation gives CASSPRDSSNQPQHF. The full variable domain, completed using reference TRBV18 and TRBJ1-5, is NAGVMQNPRHLVRRRGQEARLRCSPMKGHSHVYWYRQLPEEGLKFMVYLQKENIIDESGMPKERFSAEFPKEGPSILRIQQVVRGDSAAYFCASSPRDSSNQPQHFGDGTRLSIL.

This clone was observed a few times. V gene TRBV7-2 combines with J gene TRBJ1-4, with TRBD1 as a possible D gene (5 bases). The CDR3 covers 14 residues. V lost 2 bases, J lost 8 bases, and 12 bases lay in between. Germline assignment: CDR1 SGHTA and CDR2 FQGNSA. CDR3 coding DNA: TGTGCCAGCAGCTTACGGGGGGGGTGGGAAAAACTGTTTTTT. Amino acid sequence: CASSLRGGWEKLFF.

V gene TRBV29-1 combines with J gene TRBJ2-2, with 11 bases fitting TRBD1. CDR1 SQVTM and CDR2 ANQGSEA come from the germline V gene. With 7 bases clipped from V and 4 bases from J, the junction kept 5 bases outside the gene matches. This CDR3 contains 14 residues. The CDR3 DNA reads TGCAGCGCCGGACAGGGGGCGCGCACCGGGGAGCTGTTTTTT. Amino acid sequence: CSAGQGARTGELFF.

This chain's CDR3 is CASSIAQGLPTQHF. As DNA, the CDR3 is TGTGCCAGTAGTATTGCGCAGGGACTCCCGACCCAGCATTTT. The genes are TRBV19 and TRBJ1-5; tentative D call: TRBD1 (5 bases). Germline CDR1 and CDR2: LNHDA and SQIVND (reference sequence). V lost 3 bases and J lost 11, with 17 bases in between. This CDR3 is built from 14 residues. The whole variable domain, remainder taken from reference TRBV19 and TRBJ1-5, is DGGITQSPKYLFRKEGQNVTLSCEQNLNHDAMYWYRQDPGQGLRLIYYSQIVNDFQKGDIAEGYSVSREKKESFPLTVTSAQKNPTAFYLCASSIAQGLPTQHFGDGTRLSIL.

This chain joins TRBV13 and TRBJ1-1; perhaps TRBD1 as D (6 bases). CDR3 length: 13 amino acids. Germline CDR1 and CDR2: PRHDT and FYEKMQ (reference sequence). The germline V and J ends were trimmed by 5 bases and 1 base, with 8 bases remaining between them. CDR3 DNA sequence: TGTGCCAGCAGCCGGGACAAGAACACTGAAGCTTTCTTT. Translation: CASSRDKNTEAFF.

This rearrangement joins TRBV6-5 to TRBJ1-5; 7 bases fit TRBD1. The V and J ends lost 5 bases and 2 bases, in that order; junction bases with no gene match: 6. Germline V gives CDR1 MNHEY, CDR2 SVGAGI. This CDR3 is built from 15 residues. Here the CDR3 reads CASSLDRAGNQPQHF. The CDR3 DNA reads as TGTGCCAGCAGTCTCGACAGGGCTGGCAATCAGCCCCAGCATTTT.

This chain links TRBV5-1 with TRBJ2-1; the match to TRBD2 covers 11 bases. CDR3 size: 17 residues. CDR1 and CDR2 from the germline V gene are SGHRS and YFSETQ. V shed 0 bases, J shed 5 bases, and the junction held 7 bases outside the gene matches. The CDR3 coding sequence is TGCGCCAGCAGCTTGGACCCCTTGACTAGCGGGAACAATGAGCAGTTCTTC. Its translation is CASSLDPLTSGNNEQFF.

The CDR3 sequence is CASSSRAGDGNTQYF. The CDR3 DNA sequence: TGTGCCAGCAGCTCACGAGCGGGAGACGGAAATACGCAGTATTTT. The chain combines TRBV9 with TRBJ2-3; 8 positions match TRBD2. The J segment lost 7 bases and the V segment lost 4 bases, leaving 11 bases of the junction unmatched. Per germline, CDR1 SGDLS and CDR2 YYNGEE. The CDR3 consists of 15 residues.

The chain carries TRBV7-2 and TRBJ2-7, with a tentative D call TRBD2 (6 bases). V lost 5 bases, J lost 6 bases, and 20 bases lay in between. CDR1 and CDR2 from the germline V gene are SGHTA and FQGNSA. The CDR3 is 15 residues long. Here the CDR3 reads CASSHTLAGYGEQYF. The CDR3 DNA reads TGTGCCAGCAGCCACACTCTCGCGGGGTACGGCGAGCAGTACTTC.

V and J are TRBV6-5 and TRBJ1-2; unclear D gene. V lost 0 bases and J 4 bases, leaving 12 bases between the germline ends. Per the germline V gene, CDR1 is MNHEY and CDR2 is SVGAGI. The CDR3 runs to 15 residues. This chain's CDR3 is CASSYSASGIYGYTF. The CDR3 DNA reads as TGTGCCAGCAGTTACTCGGCAAGCGGAATCTATGGCTACACCTTC.

The chain uses TRBV5-5 and TRBJ1-5; the match to TRBD1 covers 7 bases. The J segment lost 4 bases and the V segment lost 0 bases, leaving 7 bases of the junction unmatched. Germline CDR1 reads SGHKS; CDR2 reads YYEKEE (reference sequence). This CDR3 is 16 amino acids long. DNA of the CDR3: TGTGCCAGCAGCTTGGATCCGGGACAGCGGAATCAGCCCCAGCATTTT. It translates to CASSLDPGQRNQPQHF.

The V and J genes are TRBV4-1 and TRBJ2-1; no clear D gene. The CDR3 is made up of 14 amino acids. Trimming stripped 4 bases from V and 1 base from J, with 8 bases between. The V gene's germline CDR1 is MGHRA and CDR2 YSYEKL. CDR3 sequence reads: CASSRARSYNEQFF. CDR3 bases: TGCGCCAGCAGCCGAGCACGGTCCTACAATGAGCAGTTCTTC.